This T cell receptor (beta chain) derives from a study of cytomegalovirus exposure and HLA in healthy donors. For the study at large: Drawn from HLA-typed donors, 83 million or so unique TCRs were held in an early data release. Findings and limits, study-wide: Some segments of the V type, notably TRBV6-2 and TRBV6-3, were excluded as indistinguishable. It was shown in a later analysis that HLA-associated TCR beta chains were more clonally expanded than other, equally common chains.

Notes on this clone: No antigen is known for it.

13 Jbeta primers and 60 Vbeta primers were used for the PCR. Assay: immunoSEQ multiplex PCR; the TCRdb copy retains only in-frame clones and omits some. The sample lists about 140,000 clones, about three quarters occurring once. The CDR3 sequence is 13 residues long. Germline V gives CDR1 SGHDT, CDR2 YYEEEE. J gave up 15 bases and V 5 bases, and 10 bases lay outside the gene matches. The chain is built from TRBV5-6 and TRBJ2-1; 11 bases match TRBD2. What was sequenced was PBMCs. The receptor was isolated from a man between 35 and 55 years old in good health and CMV-seronegative. The CDR3 here is CASSSGGAGAPFF. CDR3 DNA sequence: TGTGCCAGCAGTAGCGGGGGGGCCGGGGCCCCGTTCTTC.